This TCR beta chain appears in the sequencing data of a study of blood T cell repertoires in COVID-19. Method: immunoSEQ multiplex PCR; TCRdb's copy keeps in-frame clones and lacks some. Here the sample spans 270,000 or so clones, 85% being singletons. V lost 8 bases to trimming and J lost 9 bases, with 17 bases between them. Germline V gene lookup returns CDR1 MNHNY and CDR2 SVGAGI (reference sequence). CDR3 length: 14 amino acids. Sequences were obtained from peripheral blood. The sequence was collected from a human donor in a cohort sampled during active COVID-19. V is TRBV6-6 and J is TRBJ1-6; possible D gene TRBD1, 6 bases. In nucleotides, the CDR3 is TGTGCCAGCGGGGCTAATGGGGGCGGTTCACCCCTCCACTTT. Its translation is CASGANGGGSPLHF.